This T cell receptor beta chain was identified during a study of Graves' ophthalmopathy and Graves' hyperthyroidism. Broader study findings: Most expanded thyroid clonotypes above 0.001 frequency also appeared in blood.

At least ten counts were recorded for this clonotype. The antigen remains unidentified. RNA served as the template for amplifying TCR beta CDR3 regions. Investigators did first-round RT-PCR with HTBI primers, then second-round multiplex PCR. Each CDR3 protein gets one entry after TCRdb re-called the multiplex PCR reads with MiXCR. The table records 740,000 or so distinct CDR3 sequences, 40% of them present only once. The clonotype comes from an adult man with Graves' ophthalmopathy. Sequenced: peripheral blood.

CDR3 sequence: CAISERPQGSPLHF. DNA for the CDR3: TGTGCCATCAGTGAACGACCGCAAGGTTCACCCCTCCACTTT. V gene TRBV10-3 combines with J gene TRBJ1-6; D remains unclear. The germline gives CDR1 ENHRY, CDR2 SYGVKD. The CDR3 runs 14 residues. Trimming removed 3 bases at V and 9 bases at J, with 12 bases between.